The T cell receptor beta chain under discussion was sequenced for a study of OX40 agonist ivuxolimab in advanced cancers. Libraries were prepared by immunoSEQ multiplex PCR; TCRdb keeps only in-frame clonotypes and omits some of them. The table records tens of thousands of clones, roughly four fifths of them present only once. This CDR3 comprises 17 residues. Between the trimmed V and J ends, which lost 5 bases and 5 bases, there was a span of 23 bases. Germline assignment: CDR1 SEHNR and CDR2 FQNEAQ (reference sequence). This clone was seen a single time. The sample in question was CD4+ or CD8+ T cells sorted from blood, obtained in a trial of the OX40 agonist ivuxolimab. This receptor was taken from an adult with an advanced solid tumor such as melanoma, head and neck, liver or kidney cancer. The chain recombines TRBV7-9 with TRBJ2-3; D may correspond to TRBD1 or TRBD2 (5 bases each). The CDR3 is CASSNQLGTLRVDTQYF. Here the CDR3 DNA reads TGTGCCAGCAGCAATCAGTTAGGGACCCTTCGTGTAGATACGCAGTATTTT.